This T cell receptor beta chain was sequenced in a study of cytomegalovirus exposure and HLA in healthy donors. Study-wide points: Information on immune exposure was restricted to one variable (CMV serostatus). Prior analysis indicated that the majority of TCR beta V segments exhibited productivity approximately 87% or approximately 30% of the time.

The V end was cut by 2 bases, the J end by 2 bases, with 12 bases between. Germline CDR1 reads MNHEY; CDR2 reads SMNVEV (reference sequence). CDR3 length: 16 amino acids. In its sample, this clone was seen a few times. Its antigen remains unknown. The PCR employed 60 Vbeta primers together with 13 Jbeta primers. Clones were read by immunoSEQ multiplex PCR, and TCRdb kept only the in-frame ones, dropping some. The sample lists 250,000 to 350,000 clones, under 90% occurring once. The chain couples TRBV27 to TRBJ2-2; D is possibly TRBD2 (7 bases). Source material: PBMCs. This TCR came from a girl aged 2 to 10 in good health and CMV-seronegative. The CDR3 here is CASSLLRGLNTGELFF. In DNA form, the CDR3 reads TGTGCCAGCAGTTTACTGCGGGGGCTTAACACCGGGGAGCTGTTTTTT.